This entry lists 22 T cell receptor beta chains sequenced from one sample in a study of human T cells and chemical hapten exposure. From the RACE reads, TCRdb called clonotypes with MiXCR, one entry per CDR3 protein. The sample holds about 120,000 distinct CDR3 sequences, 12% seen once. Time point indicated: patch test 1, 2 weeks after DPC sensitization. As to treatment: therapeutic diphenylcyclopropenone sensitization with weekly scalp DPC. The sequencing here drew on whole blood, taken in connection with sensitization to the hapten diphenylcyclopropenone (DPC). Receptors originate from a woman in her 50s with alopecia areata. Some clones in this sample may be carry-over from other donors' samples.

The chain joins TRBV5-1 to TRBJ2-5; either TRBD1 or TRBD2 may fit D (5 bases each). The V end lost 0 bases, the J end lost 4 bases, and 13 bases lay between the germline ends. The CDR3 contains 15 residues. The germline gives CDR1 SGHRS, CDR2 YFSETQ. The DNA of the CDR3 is TGCGCCAGCAGCTTGGTCGGGGCTTCGGGAGAGACCCAGTACTTC. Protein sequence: CASSLVGASGETQYF.

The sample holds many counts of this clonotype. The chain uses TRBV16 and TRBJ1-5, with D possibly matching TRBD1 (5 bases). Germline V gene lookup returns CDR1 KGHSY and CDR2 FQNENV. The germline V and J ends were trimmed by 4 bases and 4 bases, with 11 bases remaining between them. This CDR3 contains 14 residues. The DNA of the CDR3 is TGTGCCAGCAGCCGAGAAAGACAGAATCAGCCCCAGCATTTT. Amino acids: CASSRERQNQPQHF.

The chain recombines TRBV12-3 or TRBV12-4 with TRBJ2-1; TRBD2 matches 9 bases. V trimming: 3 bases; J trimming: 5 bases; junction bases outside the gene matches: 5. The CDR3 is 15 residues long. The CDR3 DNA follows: TGTGCCAGCAGTTTTCGGTCTAGCGGGGACAATGAGCAGTTCTTC. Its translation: CASSFRSSGDNEQFF.

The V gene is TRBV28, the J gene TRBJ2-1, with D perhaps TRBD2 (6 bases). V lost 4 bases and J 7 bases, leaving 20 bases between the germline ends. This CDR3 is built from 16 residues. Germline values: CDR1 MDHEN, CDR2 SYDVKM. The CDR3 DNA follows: TGTGCCAGCAGTTCCGTGGGACTGTCCCTGGGGAATGAGCAGTTCTTC. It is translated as CASSSVGLSLGNEQFF.

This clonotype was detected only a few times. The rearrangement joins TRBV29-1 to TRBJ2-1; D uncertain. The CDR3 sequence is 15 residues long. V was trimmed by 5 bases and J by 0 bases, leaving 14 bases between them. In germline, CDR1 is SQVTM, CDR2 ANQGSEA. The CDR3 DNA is TGCAGCGTTACTAAAGGTAGCACCTCCTACAATGAGCAGTTCTTC. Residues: CSVTKGSTSYNEQFF.

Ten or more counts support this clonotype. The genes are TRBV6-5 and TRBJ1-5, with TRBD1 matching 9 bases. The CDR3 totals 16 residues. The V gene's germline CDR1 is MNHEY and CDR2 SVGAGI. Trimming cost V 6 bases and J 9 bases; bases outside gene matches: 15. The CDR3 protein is CASRPPGTGSAGPQHF. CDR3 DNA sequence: TGTGCCAGCAGACCCCCCGGGACAGGGTCCGCAGGGCCCCAGCATTTT.

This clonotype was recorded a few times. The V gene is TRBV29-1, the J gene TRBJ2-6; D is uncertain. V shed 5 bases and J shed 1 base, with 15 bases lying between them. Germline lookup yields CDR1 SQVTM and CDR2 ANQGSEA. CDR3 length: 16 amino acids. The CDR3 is CSVTDLLGSGANVLTF. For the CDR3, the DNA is TGCAGCGTTACAGATTTATTGGGGTCTGGGGCCAACGTCCTGACTTTC.

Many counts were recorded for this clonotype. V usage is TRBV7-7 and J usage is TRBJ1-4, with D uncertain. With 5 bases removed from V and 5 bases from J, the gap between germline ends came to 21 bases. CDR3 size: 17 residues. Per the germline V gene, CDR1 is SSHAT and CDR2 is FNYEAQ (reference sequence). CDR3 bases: TGTGCCAGCAGCGTATACACCCTCAGGAAAACGAATGAAAAACTGTTTTTT. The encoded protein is CASSVYTLRKTNEKLFF.

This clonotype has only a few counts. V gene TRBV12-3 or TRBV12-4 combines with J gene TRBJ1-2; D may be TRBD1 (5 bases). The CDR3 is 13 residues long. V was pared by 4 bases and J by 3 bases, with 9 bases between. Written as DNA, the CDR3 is TGTGCCAGCAGTTCGGGGGGTTACTATGGCTACACCTTC. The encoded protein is CASSSGGYYGYTF.

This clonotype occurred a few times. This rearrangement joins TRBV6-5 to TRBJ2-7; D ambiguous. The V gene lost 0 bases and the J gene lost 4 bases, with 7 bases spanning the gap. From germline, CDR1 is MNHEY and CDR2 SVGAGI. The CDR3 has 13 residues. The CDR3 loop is CASSYSGSYEQYF. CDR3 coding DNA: TGTGCCAGCAGTTACTCTGGGTCATACGAGCAGTACTTC.

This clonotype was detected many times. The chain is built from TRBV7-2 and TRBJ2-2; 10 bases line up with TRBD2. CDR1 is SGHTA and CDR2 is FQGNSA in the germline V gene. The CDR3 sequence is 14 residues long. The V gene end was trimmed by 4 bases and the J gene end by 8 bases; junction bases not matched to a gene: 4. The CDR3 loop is CASSSTSGVGELFF. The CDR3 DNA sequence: TGTGCCAGCAGCTCCACTAGCGGGGTTGGGGAGCTGTTTTTT.

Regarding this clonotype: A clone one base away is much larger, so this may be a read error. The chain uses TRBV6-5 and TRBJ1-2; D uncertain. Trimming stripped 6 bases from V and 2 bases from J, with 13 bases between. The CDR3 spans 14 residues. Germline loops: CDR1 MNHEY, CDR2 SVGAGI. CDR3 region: CASSQGVLNYGYTF. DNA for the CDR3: TGTGCCAGCAGCCAAGGCGTTCTGAACTATGGCTACACCTTC.

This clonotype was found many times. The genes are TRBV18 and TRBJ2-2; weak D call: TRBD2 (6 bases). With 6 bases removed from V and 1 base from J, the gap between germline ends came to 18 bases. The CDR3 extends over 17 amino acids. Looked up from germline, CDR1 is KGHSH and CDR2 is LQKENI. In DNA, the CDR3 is TGTGCCAGCTCGCTATCTTTGGAGGGCTTGAACACCGGGGAGCTGTTTTTT. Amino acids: CASSLSLEGLNTGELFF.

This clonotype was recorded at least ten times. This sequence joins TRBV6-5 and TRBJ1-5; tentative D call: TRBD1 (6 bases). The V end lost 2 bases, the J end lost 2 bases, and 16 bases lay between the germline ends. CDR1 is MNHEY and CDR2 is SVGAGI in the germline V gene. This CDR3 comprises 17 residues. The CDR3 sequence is CASSYTPTGQGNQPQHF. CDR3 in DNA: TGTGCCAGCAGTTACACACCCACAGGGCAGGGCAATCAGCCCCAGCATTTT.

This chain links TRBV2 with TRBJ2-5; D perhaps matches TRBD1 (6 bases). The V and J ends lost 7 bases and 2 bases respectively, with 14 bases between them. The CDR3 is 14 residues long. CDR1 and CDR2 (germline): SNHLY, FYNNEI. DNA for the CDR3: TGTGCCAGCATTCGAAGGACAGTGCAAGAGACCCAGTACTTC. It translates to CASIRRTVQETQYF. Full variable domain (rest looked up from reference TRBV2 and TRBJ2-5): EPEVTQTPSHQVTQMGQEVILRCVPISNHLYFYWYRQILGQKVEFLVSFYNNEISEKSEIFDDQFSVERPDGSNFTLKIRSTKLEDSAMYFCASIRRTVQETQYFGPGTRLLVL.

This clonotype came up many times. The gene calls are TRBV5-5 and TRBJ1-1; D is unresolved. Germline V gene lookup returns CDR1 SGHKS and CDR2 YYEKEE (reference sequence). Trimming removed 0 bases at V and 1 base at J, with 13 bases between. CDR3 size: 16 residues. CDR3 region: CASSLGVLAPNTEAFF. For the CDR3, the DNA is TGTGCCAGCAGCTTGGGGGTCCTTGCCCCGAACACTGAAGCTTTCTTT. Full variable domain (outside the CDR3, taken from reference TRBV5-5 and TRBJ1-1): DAGVTQSPTHLIKTRGQQVTLRCSPISGHKSVSWYQQVLGQGPQFIFQYYEKEERGRGNFPDRFSARQFPNYSSELNVNALLLGDSALYLCASSLGVLAPNTEAFFGQGTRLTVV.

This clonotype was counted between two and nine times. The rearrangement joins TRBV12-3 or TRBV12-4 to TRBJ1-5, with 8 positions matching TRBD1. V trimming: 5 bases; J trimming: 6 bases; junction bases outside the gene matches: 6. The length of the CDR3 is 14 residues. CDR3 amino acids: CASSPGQGLQPQHF. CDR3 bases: TGTGCCAGCAGTCCCGGACAGGGCCTTCAGCCCCAGCATTTT.

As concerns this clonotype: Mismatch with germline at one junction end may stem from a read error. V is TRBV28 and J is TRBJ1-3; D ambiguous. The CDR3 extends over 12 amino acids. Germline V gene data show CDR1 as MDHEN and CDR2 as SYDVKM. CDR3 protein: CASSLPGNTIYF. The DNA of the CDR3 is TGTGCCAGCAGTCTACCTGGGAACACCATATATTTT. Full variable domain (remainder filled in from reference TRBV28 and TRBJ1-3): DVKVTQSSRYLVKRTGEKVFLECVQDMDHENMFWYRQDPGLGLRLIYFSYDVKMKEKGDIPEGYSVSREKKERFSLILESASTNQTSMYLCASSLPGNTIYFGEGSWLTVV.

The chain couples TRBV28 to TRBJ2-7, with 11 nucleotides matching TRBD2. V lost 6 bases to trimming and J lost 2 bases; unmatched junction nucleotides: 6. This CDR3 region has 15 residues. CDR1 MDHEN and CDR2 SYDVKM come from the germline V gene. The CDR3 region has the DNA TGTGCCAGCAGCTCCGGGACTAGCGGACCCTACGAGCAGTACTTC. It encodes CASSSGTSGPYEQYF.

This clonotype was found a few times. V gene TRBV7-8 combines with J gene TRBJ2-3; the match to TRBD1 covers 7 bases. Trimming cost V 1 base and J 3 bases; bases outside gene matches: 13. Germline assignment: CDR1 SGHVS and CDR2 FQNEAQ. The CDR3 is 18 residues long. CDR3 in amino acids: CASSLEFRGGARTDTQYF. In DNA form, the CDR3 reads TGTGCCAGCAGCTTAGAGTTCAGAGGGGGCGCTAGGACAGATACGCAGTATTTT.

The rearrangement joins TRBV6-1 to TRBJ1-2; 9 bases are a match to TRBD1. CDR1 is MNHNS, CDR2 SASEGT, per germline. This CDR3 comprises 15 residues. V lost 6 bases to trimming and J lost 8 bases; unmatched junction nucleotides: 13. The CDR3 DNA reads TGTGCCAGCAGAACCGAACCTACAGGGGGCGAAGGCTACACCTTC. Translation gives CASRTEPTGGEGYTF.

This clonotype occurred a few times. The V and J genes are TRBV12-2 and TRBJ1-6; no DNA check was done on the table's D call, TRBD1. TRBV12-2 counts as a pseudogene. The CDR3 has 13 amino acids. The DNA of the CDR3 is TGTGCAAGTCGCCCCGGACAGGGAGCACCCCTCCACTTT. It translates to CASRPGQGAPLHF.